Below are 9 T cell receptor beta chains sequenced from a single sample in a study of blood T cell repertoires in COVID-19. Only in-frame clones appear in the TCRdb table, and some are missing; sequencing was by immunoSEQ multiplex PCR. The repertoire holds under 100,000 clones, with around 87% as singletons. The sequenced sample consisted of peripheral blood. The receptors come from a human donor in a cohort sampled during active COVID-19.

The V gene is TRBV11-2, the J gene TRBJ1-3; D is perhaps TRBD1 (6 bases). There are 17 residues in the CDR3. Germline CDR1 is SGHAT and CDR2 is FQNNGV. The V end was cut by 5 bases, the J end by 3 bases, with 20 bases between. Here the CDR3 reads CASSRSIGGAIGNTIYF. CDR3 in DNA: TGTGCCAGCAGCCGGAGTATCGGGGGGGCTATTGGAAACACCATATATTTT.

This rearrangement joins TRBV19 to TRBJ2-3, with 8 bases identical to TRBD1. Trimming cost V 5 bases and J 6 bases; bases outside gene matches: 10. Germline V gene data show CDR1 as LNHDA and CDR2 as SQIVND (reference sequence). This CDR3 region has 15 residues. This CDR3 reads CASSAHRGIGDTQYF. The CDR3 DNA reads as TGTGCCAGTAGTGCCCACAGGGGGATCGGGGATACGCAGTATTTT.

There are a few counts of this clone. The rearrangement uses TRBV5-1 and TRBJ2-5; tentative D call: TRBD2 (6 bases). Germline V gene sequence: CDR1 SGHRS, CDR2 YFSETQ. The CDR3 is made up of 14 amino acids. The V end was cut by 3 bases, the J end by 0 bases, with 9 bases between. DNA of the CDR3: TGCGCCAGCAGCTGGGGGGACTACCAAGAGACCCAGTACTTC. Its protein is CASSWGDYQETQYF.

The CDR3 DNA sequence: TGTGCTAGTGGCGACACCGATGAGCAGTTCTTC. Translated, it gives CASGDTDEQFF. This chain links TRBV12-5 with TRBJ2-1; D is uncertain. Germline V gene data show CDR1 as LGHNT and CDR2 as FRNRAP. This CDR3 has 11 amino acids. V was shortened by 6 bases and J by 8 bases, with 8 bases between the two germline ends.

The chain joins TRBV30 to TRBJ2-7, with D uncertain. The germline V gene has CDR1 GTSNPN and CDR2 SVGIG (reference sequence). The CDR3 has 11 residues. V was cut by 4 bases and J by 1 base, with 5 bases left in between. DNA of the CDR3: TGTGCCTGGACTAGATCCTACGAGCAGTACTTC. Translation gives CAWTRSYEQYF.

The rearrangement uses TRBV6-5 and TRBJ2-7; D is ambiguous. The CDR3 is made up of 13 amino acids. Germline V CDR1 and CDR2: MNHEY, SVGAGI. V lost 6 bases and J lost 9, with 18 bases in between. CDR3 region: CASRSYRGDGQYF. The CDR3 DNA sequence: TGTGCCAGCAGAAGCTACCGAGGTGACGGGCAGTACTTC.

This clone was counted a single time. This chain joins TRBV7-2 and TRBJ2-7; a weak D match, TRBD1 (5 bases). V was clipped by 1 base and J by 9 bases, with 16 bases between them. The CDR3 runs 14 residues. From germline, CDR1 is SGHTA and CDR2 FQGNSA. CDR3 amino acids: CASSLGGGARRQYF. CDR3 sequence (DNA): TGTGCCAGCAGCTTAGGTGGTGGGGCTAGGCGGCAGTACTTC. The full variable domain, with the rest looked up from reference TRBV7-2 and TRBJ2-7, is GAGVSQSPSNKVTEKGKDVELRCDPISGHTALYWYRQSLGQGLEFLIYFQGNSAPDKSGLPSDRFSAERTGGSVSTLTIQRTQQEDSAVYLCASSLGGGARRQYFGPGTRLTVT.

The chain employs TRBV28 and TRBJ1-2; tentatively, D is TRBD1 (6 bases). Trimming cost V 1 base and J 5 bases, with 23 bases left between them. Per germline, CDR1 MDHEN and CDR2 SYDVKM. CDR3 length: 18 residues. CDR3 bases: TGTGCCAGCAGTTTATCCCCCGCACAGGGCCCCGTGGGGTATGGCTACACCTTC. Encoded protein: CASSLSPAQGPVGYGYTF.

The chain is built from TRBV11-3 and TRBJ2-1, with D hard to call. Germline V gives CDR1 SGHNT, CDR2 YENEEA. Deletions cut 4 bases from V and 9 bases from J, with 13 bases between. This CDR3 spans 13 amino acids. The CDR3 DNA sequence: TGTGCCAGCAGCTCTCTAGAGTACCCTGAGCAGTTCTTC. It is translated as CASSSLEYPEQFF.